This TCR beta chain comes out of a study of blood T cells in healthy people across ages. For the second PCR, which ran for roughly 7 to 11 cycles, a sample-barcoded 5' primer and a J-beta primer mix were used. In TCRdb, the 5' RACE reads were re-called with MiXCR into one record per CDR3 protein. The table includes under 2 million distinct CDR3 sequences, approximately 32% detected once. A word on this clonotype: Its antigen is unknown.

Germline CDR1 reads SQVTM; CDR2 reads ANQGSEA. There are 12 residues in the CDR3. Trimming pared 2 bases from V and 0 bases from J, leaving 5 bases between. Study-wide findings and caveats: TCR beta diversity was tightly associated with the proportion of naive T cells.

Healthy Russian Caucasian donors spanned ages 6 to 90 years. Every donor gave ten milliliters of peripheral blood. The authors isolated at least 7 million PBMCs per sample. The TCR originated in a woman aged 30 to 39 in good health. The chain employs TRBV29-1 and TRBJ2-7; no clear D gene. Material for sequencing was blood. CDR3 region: CSVETHSYEQYF. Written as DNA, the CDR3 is TGCAGCGTTGAAACCCACTCCTACGAGCAGTACTTC.